The T cell receptor beta chain described here comes from a study of beta chain features in type 1 diabetes. The CDR3 is made up of 17 amino acids. Germline V lookup: CDR1 LGHNA, CDR2 YNFKEQ. Losses at the gene ends were 1 base for V and 1 base for J; bases not matched to a gene: 9. This clone was observed a handful of times. Reverse transcription of all isolated RNA meant that expressed TCRB transcripts were sequenced. TCRdb's table, derived via immunoSEQ multiplex PCR, lists solely in-frame clones and lacks some. The profile shows roughly 170,000 clones, about 13% of them singletons. The TCR sequence derives from a woman between 18 and 29 years old in good health. V is TRBV4-2 and J is TRBJ2-5, with TRBD2 identical over 7 bases. The sequenced material came from central memory CD4+ T cells from blood. The CDR3 bases are TGTGCCAGCAGCCAAGGGAGTGTAGCGGGTGGCCAAGAGACCCAGTACTTC. It specifies CASSQGSVAGGQETQYF.